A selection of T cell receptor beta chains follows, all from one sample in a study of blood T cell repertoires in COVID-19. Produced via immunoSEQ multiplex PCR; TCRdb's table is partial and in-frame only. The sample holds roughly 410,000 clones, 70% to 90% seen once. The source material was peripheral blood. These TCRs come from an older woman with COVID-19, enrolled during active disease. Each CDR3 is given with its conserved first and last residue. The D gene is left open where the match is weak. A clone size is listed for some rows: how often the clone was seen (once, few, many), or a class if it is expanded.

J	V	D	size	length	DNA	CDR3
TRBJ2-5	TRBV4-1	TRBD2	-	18	TGCGCCAGCAGCCAAGATAGGTCGGACGGGGGGTTCCGAGAGACCCAGTACTTC	CASSQDRSDGGFRETQYF
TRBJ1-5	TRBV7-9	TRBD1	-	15	TGTGCCAGCAGCAGGGGACAGGGGAGCAATCAGCCCCAGCATTTT	CASSRGQGSNQPQHF
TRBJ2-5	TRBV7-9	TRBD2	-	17	TGTGCCAGCAGCCTCGGGACTAGCGGGGGGGCTGTAGAGACCCAGTACTTC	CASSLGTSGGAVETQYF
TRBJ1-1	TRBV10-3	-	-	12	TGTGCCATCAGTGAGACAGGCAGGGGAGCTTTCTTT	CAISETGRGAFF
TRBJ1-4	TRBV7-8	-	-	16	TGTGCCAGCAGCCCTCCCCTGACAACAACTAATGAAAAACTGTTTTTT	CASSPPLTTTNEKLFF
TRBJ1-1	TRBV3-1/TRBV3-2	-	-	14	TGTGCCAGCAGCCCTAGAACATCGGTCACTGAAGCTTTCTTT	CASSPRTSVTEAFF
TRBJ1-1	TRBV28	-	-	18	TGTGCCAGCAGTCCAATGGTTACCAGGGGAGTTTCGAACACTGAAGCTTTCTTT	CASSPMVTRGVSNTEAFF
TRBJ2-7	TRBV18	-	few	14	TGTGCCAGCTCACCACCGTACAGAACCTACGAGCAGTACTTC	CASSPPYRTYEQYF
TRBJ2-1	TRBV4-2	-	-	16	TGTGCCAGCAGCTTAAGAGGGATCCTAGAACTCGACGAGCAGTTCTTC	CASSLRGILELDEQFF
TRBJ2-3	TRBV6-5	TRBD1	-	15	TGTGCCAGCAGTCTCAGGGGGCTAAGCACAGATACGCAGTATTTT	CASSLRGLSTDTQYF
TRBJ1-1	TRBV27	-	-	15	TGTGCCAGCGTAGGGGCTTATGGACGTAACACTGAAGCTTTCTTT	CASVGAYGRNTEAFF
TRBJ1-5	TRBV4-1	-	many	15	TGCGCCAGCAGCCAAGAGGACACCAGTCATCAGCCCCAGCATTTT	CASSQEDTSHQPQHF
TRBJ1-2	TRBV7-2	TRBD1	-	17	TGTGCCAGCAGCGCCACTAGGGGACAGGGGGCAACGTATGGCTACACCTTC	CASSATRGQGATYGYTF
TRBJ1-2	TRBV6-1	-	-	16	TGTGCCAGCAGTGAAGGGACTCGCCCCTTTTTAGATGGCTACACCTTC	CASSEGTRPFLDGYTF
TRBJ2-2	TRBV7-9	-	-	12	TGTGCCAGCGGTCTAGAGACCGGGGAGCTGTTTTTT	CASGLETGELFF
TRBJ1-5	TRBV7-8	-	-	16	TGTGCCAGCAGCCCGAAAGGTGGACTTCCGAATCAGCCCCAGCATTTT	CASSPKGGLPNQPQHF
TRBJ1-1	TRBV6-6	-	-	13	TGTGCCAGCAGTTACCCGTCCGGGGGTGAAGCTTTCTTT	CASSYPSGGEAFF
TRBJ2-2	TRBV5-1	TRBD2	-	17	TGCGCCAGCAGCCACAAGACTAGCGGGGGGCTCACCGGGGAGCTGTTTTTT	CASSHKTSGGLTGELFF
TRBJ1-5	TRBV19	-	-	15	TGTGCCAGTAGTCTCGGGATCGCTGCCTATCAGCCCCAGCATTTT	CASSLGIAAYQPQHF
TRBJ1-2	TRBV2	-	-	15	TGTGCCAGCAGTGAAGCGCTTGGGGGCTTCTATGGCTACACCTTC	CASSEALGGFYGYTF
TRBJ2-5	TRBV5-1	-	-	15	TGCGCCAGCAGCTTGAAAACAGGGATGGCAGAGACCCAGTACTTC	CASSLKTGMAETQYF
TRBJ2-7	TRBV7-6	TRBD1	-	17	TGTGCCAGCAGCTTAAGTTCTACCGGGACAGGGCCCTACGAGCAGTACTTC	CASSLSSTGTGPYEQYF
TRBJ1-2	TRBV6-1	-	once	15	TGTGCCAGCAGTGAAGCGCAGGGGAATGCTTATGGCTACACCTTC	CASSEAQGNAYGYTF
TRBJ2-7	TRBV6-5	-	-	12	TGTGCCAGCAGATCCCAGGGGTATTGGCAGTACTTC	CASRSQGYWQYF
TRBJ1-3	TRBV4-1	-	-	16	TGCGCCAGCAGCCAAGCCCGCAGGGACTCTGGAAACACCATATATTTT	CASSQARRDSGNTIYF